These 29 T cell receptor beta chains share one sample of origin, sequenced in a study of beta chain features in type 1 diabetes. The study reverse transcribed the entire isolated RNA, so it sequenced expressed TCRB transcripts. Repertoires were generated with immunoSEQ multiplex PCR, while TCRdb's copy carries only in-frame clones and drops some. The table includes some 400,000 clones, over 13% detected once. Sequencing was performed on naive CD4+ T cells from blood. These receptors originate from a woman aged 18-30 years in good health.

The V call is TRBV25-1, the J call TRBJ2-2; tentative D call: TRBD1 (5 bases). The CDR3 contains 16 residues. From germline, CDR1 is MGHDK and CDR2 SYGVNS. V dropped 0 bases and J dropped 2 bases, with 10 bases sitting between them. The CDR3, as DNA: TGTGCCAGCAGTGAATATGGTAGGGGAAACACCGGGGAGCTGTTTTTT. This codes for CASSEYGRGNTGELFF.

V is TRBV12-5 and J is TRBJ2-1; D is unclear. The ends were cut back, 6 bases at V and 7 bases at J, with 7 bases in the middle. The CDR3 extends over 11 amino acids. Germline V gene data show CDR1 as LGHNT and CDR2 as FRNRAP. CDR3 sequence reads: CASGFGNEQFF. The CDR3 coding sequence is TGTGCTAGTGGCTTCGGGAATGAGCAGTTCTTC.

This clone was counted only a few times. The chain uses TRBV28 and TRBJ1-1, with D possibly being TRBD1 (6 bases). The CDR3 is 13 residues long. The V gene lost 5 bases and the J gene lost 1 base, with 8 bases spanning the gap. Germline loops: CDR1 MDHEN, CDR2 SYDVKM. The CDR3 DNA sequence: TGTGCCAGCAGTCTACAGGGGAACACTGAAGCTTTCTTT. Protein sequence: CASSLQGNTEAFF.

The rearrangement joins TRBV5-1 to TRBJ2-1; D unresolved. Germline V CDR1 and CDR2: SGHRS, YFSETQ. CDR3 size: 14 residues. Trimming pared 1 base from V and 0 bases from J, leaving 5 bases between. In DNA form, the CDR3 reads TGCGCCAGCAGCTTGTTCTCCTCCTACAATGAGCAGTTCTTC. Protein sequence: CASSLFSSYNEQFF.

The V call is TRBV18, the J call TRBJ2-1; 13 bases are shared with TRBD2. CDR1 and CDR2 from the germline V gene are KGHSH and LQKENI. The CDR3 runs 15 residues. V lost 5 bases to trimming and J lost 9 bases; unmatched junction nucleotides: 7. As DNA, the CDR3 is TGTGCCAGCTCAGCCGGGACTAGCGGGGCGCGTGAGCAGTTCTTC. Translating gives CASSAGTSGAREQFF.

The rearrangement joins TRBV29-1 to TRBJ1-5; D not resolved. V lost 8 bases to trimming and J lost 2 bases, with 13 bases between them. The CDR3 spans 13 residues. Germline-derived CDR1 and CDR2 are SQVTM and ANQGSEA. Here the CDR3 DNA reads TGCAGCATAGTGGTGGGCGGCAATCAGCCCCAGCATTTT. Translation: CSIVVGGNQPQHF.

The gene calls are TRBV4-2 and TRBJ1-4; a possible D gene is TRBD1 (6 bases). CDR3 size: 18 residues. V shed 2 bases and J shed 4 bases, with 20 bases lying between them. CDR1 and CDR2 (germline): LGHNA, YNFKEQ. The CDR3 loop reads CASSQRDRPHNLNEKLFF. CDR3 sequence (DNA): TGTGCCAGCAGCCAACGTGACAGGCCTCACAACCTTAATGAAAAACTGTTTTTT.

The chain combines TRBV4-3 with TRBJ2-1; TRBD2 agrees at 12 bases. The CDR3 spans 16 residues. Germline CDR1 is LGHNA and CDR2 is YSLEER. Trimming took 1 base from V and 10 from J; bases not matched to a gene: 8. CDR3 region: CASSQAGLAGSLEQFF. CDR3 coding DNA: TGCGCCAGCAGCCAAGCCGGACTAGCGGGATCCCTCGAGCAGTTCTTC.

There are a few counts of this clone. Distinct nucleotide sequences in the sample also encode this CDR3. This sequence joins TRBV9 and TRBJ2-7; TRBD2 matches 11 bases. The CDR3 covers 15 residues. Germline V gene sequence: CDR1 SGDLS, CDR2 YYNGEE. The trim removed 0 bases at V and 2 bases at J, leaving 1 base unmatched. In DNA, the CDR3 is TGTGCCAGCAGCGTAGGACTAGCGGGAACCTACGAGCAGTACTTC. This gives the protein CASSVGLAGTYEQYF.

This clone showed up just a few times. The chain has TRBV28 and TRBJ2-4, with D tentatively TRBD2 (6 bases). CDR3 length: 16 residues. Trimming shortened V by 7 bases and J by 5 bases, and 21 bases separated the two germline ends. The germline gives CDR1 MDHEN, CDR2 SYDVKM. CDR3 sequence reads: CASTKLLGGVENIQYF. DNA for the CDR3: TGTGCCAGCACTAAACTTCTCGGAGGGGTGGAAAACATTCAGTACTTC.

The rearrangement links TRBV28 to TRBJ2-1, with TRBD2 as a possible D gene (6 bases). Trimming pared 5 bases from V and 10 bases from J, leaving 9 bases between. Germline lookup yields CDR1 MDHEN and CDR2 SYDVKM. CDR3 length equals 11 residues. The CDR3 sequence: CASSLLAEQFF. In DNA form, the CDR3 reads TGTGCCAGCAGTCTACTAGCAGAGCAGTTCTTC.

This clone was detected only a few times. This chain joins TRBV28 and TRBJ2-7, with D perhaps TRBD1 (5 bases). This CDR3 has 14 residues. Germline V gene data show CDR1 as MDHEN and CDR2 as SYDVKM. Trimming left V 6 bases short and J 3 bases short, with 15 bases between. CDR3 nucleotides: TGTGCCAGCAGCCAACCAACAGGCTACTACGAGCAGTACTTC. It yields the protein CASSQPTGYYEQYF.

This clone was detected a few times. The J gene is TRBJ2-7, the V gene TRBV19; D might be TRBD2 (7 bases). The V gene's germline CDR1 is LNHDA and CDR2 SQIVND (reference sequence). The CDR3 spans 14 residues. V was pared by 3 bases and J by 3 bases, with 12 bases between. The CDR3 coding sequence is TGTGCCAGTAGTATTGGCGGGGGCGTCTACGAGCAGTACTTC. Residues: CASSIGGGVYEQYF.

Points on this clone: The junction and the germline gene differ at one end; a read error may be behind it. This chain joins TRBV11-2 and TRBJ2-6, with 8 bases aligning to TRBD1. CDR1 SGHAT and CDR2 FQNNGV come from the germline V gene. The CDR3 runs 15 residues. As DNA, the CDR3 is TGTGCCAGCAGCTCAGAACGAACAGGGGGCAACGTCCTGACTTTC. Protein product: CASSSERTGGNVLTF.

This clone was counted only a few times. This rearrangement joins TRBV5-6 to TRBJ2-3; unclear D gene. The germline CDR1 and CDR2 sequences are SGHDT and YYEEEE. The length of the CDR3 is 14 residues. Deletions cut 0 bases from V and 0 bases from J, with 5 bases between. Here the CDR3 DNA reads TGTGCCAGCAGCTTGGACACAAGCACAGATACGCAGTATTTT. This sequence encodes CASSLDTSTDTQYF.

With regard to this clone: Other DNA sequences in the sample encode the same CDR3. This chain links TRBV2 with TRBJ1-5; D unclear. This CDR3 has 13 amino acids. The V gene lost 3 bases and the J gene lost 2 bases, with 5 bases spanning the gap. In germline, CDR1 is SNHLY, CDR2 FYNNEI. The CDR3 DNA reads TGTGCCAGCAGTGACGGGGGCAATCAGCCCCAGCATTTT. Residues: CASSDGGNQPQHF. The complete variable domain, with remaining parts taken from reference TRBV2 and TRBJ1-5, reads EPEVTQTPSHQVTQMGQEVILRCVPISNHLYFYWYRQILGQKVEFLVSFYNNEISEKSEIFDDQFSVERPDGSNFTLKIRSTKLEDSAMYFCASSDGGNQPQHFGDGTRLSIL.

This clone was picked up a small number of times. V is TRBV29-1 and J is TRBJ2-1, with D unresolved. Germline V gene sequence: CDR1 SQVTM, CDR2 ANQGSEA. The length of the CDR3 is 13 residues. With 4 bases removed from V and 0 bases from J, the gap between germline ends came to 7 bases. The CDR3: CSVGPSSYNEQFF. CDR3 DNA: TGCAGCGTTGGTCCGAGCTCCTACAATGAGCAGTTCTTC.

The chain combines TRBV10-3 with TRBJ2-3; 8 bases line up with TRBD2. The V and J ends lost 3 bases and 5 bases, in that order; junction bases with no gene match: 7. The CDR3 extends over 15 amino acids. Germline V CDR1 and CDR2: ENHRY, SYGVKD. The CDR3 DNA reads as TGTGCCATCAGTGATGGAGCGGGAGCCGGAGATACGCAGTATTTT. Translation gives CAISDGAGAGDTQYF.

This clone has only a few counts. The rearrangement links TRBV19 to TRBJ1-5; 10 bases fit TRBD1. The germline gives CDR1 LNHDA, CDR2 SQIVND (reference sequence). The V segment lost 8 bases and the J segment 4 bases; nucleotides outside the gene matches: 5. The CDR3 covers 14 residues. For the CDR3, the DNA is TGTGCCAGTGCGGGACAGGGGTTGAATCAGCCCCAGCATTTT. Translated: CASAGQGLNQPQHF.

This clone turned up a few times. The J gene is TRBJ1-5, the V gene TRBV30; D unclear. Germline V gene sequence: CDR1 GTSNPN, CDR2 SVGIG (reference sequence). Trimming shortened V by 4 bases and J by 6 bases, and 16 bases separated the two germline ends. The CDR3 totals 14 residues. The CDR3 protein is CAWNRAGGGQPQHF. In DNA form, the CDR3 reads TGTGCCTGGAACCGGGCCGGAGGTGGTCAGCCCCAGCATTTT.

In this sample, this clone turned up a few times. The CDR3 region has the DNA TGCAGCGTTGTTCTCTCTAGCGGGACTGAGACCCAGTACTTC. This sequence encodes CSVVLSSGTETQYF. The rearrangement joins TRBV29-1 to TRBJ2-5, with TRBD2 matching over 9 bases. The CDR3 is 14 amino acids. Germline CDR1 reads SQVTM; CDR2 reads ANQGSEA. The J segment lost 5 bases and the V segment lost 4 bases, leaving 8 bases of the junction unmatched.

This clone was counted a few times. V is TRBV28 and J is TRBJ2-7; the match to TRBD1 covers 10 bases. Per the germline V gene, CDR1 is MDHEN and CDR2 is SYDVKM. Germline trimming cut 5 bases from V and 3 bases from J; bases unmatched to any gene: 7. The CDR3 contains 15 residues. The CDR3 nucleotides read TGTGCCAGCAGTGGGTCGGGGACAGGGGACTACGAGCAGTACTTC. Protein product: CASSGSGTGDYEQYF.

This chain connects TRBV9 to TRBJ2-1; possibly TRBD2 for D (5 bases). Looked up from germline, CDR1 is SGDLS and CDR2 is YYNGEE. V was trimmed by 1 base and J by 7 bases, leaving 18 bases between them. The CDR3 has 16 residues. The CDR3 coding sequence is TGTGCCAGCAGCGTACTCCCTGATGGGAGTGGGAATGAGCAGTTCTTC. Its protein is CASSVLPDGSGNEQFF.

The chain employs TRBV18 and TRBJ2-5; weak D call: TRBD1 (6 bases). Germline CDR1 and CDR2: KGHSH and LQKENI. CDR3 size: 17 residues. The V and J ends lost 0 bases and 1 base respectively, with 15 bases between them. CDR3 DNA: TGTGCCAGCTCACCACCGACTCGGACAGAAGCCCAAGAGACCCAGTACTTC. Its protein is CASSPPTRTEAQETQYF.

This clone was seen only a few times. The chain employs TRBV28 and TRBJ2-1; 14 bases are shared with TRBD2. The V and J ends lost 5 bases and 10 bases, in that order; junction bases with no gene match: 7. The germline V gene has CDR1 MDHEN and CDR2 SYDVKM. The CDR3 extends over 15 amino acids. The CDR3 here is CASSLGLAGGREQFF. CDR3 coding DNA: TGTGCCAGCAGTCTCGGACTAGCGGGAGGCCGAGAGCAGTTCTTC.

This sequence joins TRBV28 and TRBJ2-3; D not resolved. Germline V gene data show CDR1 as MDHEN and CDR2 as SYDVKM. This CDR3 has 15 residues. V lost 10 bases, J lost 4 bases, and 21 bases lay in between. CDR3 DNA sequence: TGTGCCACCTCTACACGCGGCATGCACGCAGATACGCAGTATTTT. This sequence encodes CATSTRGMHADTQYF.

In this sample, this clone turned up a few times. The rearrangement links TRBV29-1 to TRBJ2-7; the match to TRBD2 covers 8 bases. CDR1 is SQVTM, CDR2 ANQGSEA, per germline. This CDR3 comprises 15 residues. V was clipped by 6 bases and J by 3 bases; unmatched bases: 13. CDR3 nucleotide sequence: TGCAGCGTACTCACAAGCGGGGGACTAGGCTACGAGCAGTACTTC. Protein product: CSVLTSGGLGYEQYF.

This clone turned up a few times. The chain has TRBV2 and TRBJ1-1; D is ambiguous. The germline V and J ends were trimmed by 2 bases and 0 bases, with 7 bases remaining between them. This CDR3 spans 14 amino acids. Germline lookup yields CDR1 SNHLY and CDR2 FYNNEI. CDR3: CASSERKMNTEAFF. The CDR3 DNA is TGTGCCAGCAGTGAACGTAAAATGAACACTGAAGCTTTCTTT.

This clone came up a few times. This chain joins TRBV4-2 and TRBJ2-5; TRBD2 agrees at 7 bases. The ends lost 0 bases at V and 2 bases at J; junction bases unmatched: 15. Germline V gene lookup returns CDR1 LGHNA and CDR2 YNFKEQ. The CDR3 loop spans 19 amino acids. CDR3 sequence reads: CASSQDLTAGGRRQETQYF. Written as DNA, the CDR3 is TGTGCCAGCAGCCAAGATCTCACCGCGGGCGGGAGAAGGCAAGAGACCCAGTACTTC.